The rows below give T cell receptor beta chains drawn from one sample of a study of shared clonotypes between healthy human individuals. Only in-frame clones appear in the TCRdb table, and some are missing; sequencing was by immunoSEQ multiplex PCR. The data show approximately 2.1 million clones, approximately 93% seen once. Sample: naive CD4+ T cells from PBMCs. These receptors were obtained from a man aged 18 to 29 in good health. Some clones in this sample may be carry-over from other donors' samples. Both conserved end residues are part of each CDR3. The order of the fields is J gene, D gene, clone size, V gene, CDR3 DNA, CDR3 protein. D genes are given only for firm matches. Clone size is shown for a subset of rows, as once, few, many or a class of expanded clone.

>TRBJ2-1|TRBD2|.|TRBV25-1
TGTGCCAGCAGTGAAGGTGGACTAGCGGGAGTAAAACGTGAGCAGTTCTTC
CASSEGGLAGVKREQFF
>TRBJ1-6|TRBD1|.|TRBV5-1
TGCGCCAGCAGCTCCGGGACAGGCTATTCACCCCTCCACTTT
CASSSGTGYSPLHF
>TRBJ1-4|.|.|TRBV11-2
TGTGCCAGCAGCTTAGTTGCGGTTGAAAAACTGTTTTTT
CASSLVAVEKLFF
>TRBJ2-7|.|few|TRBV30
TGTGCCTGGAGTGTTGGACTTCTATACGAGCAGTACTTC
CAWSVGLLYEQYF
>TRBJ2-3|TRBD2|.|TRBV4-3
TGCGCCAGCAGCCACGAGGGCGGCGGGGGAGATACGCAGTATTTT
CASSHEGGGGDTQYF
>TRBJ2-1|TRBD2|.|TRBV9
TGTGCCAGCAGCGTAGGGACTAGCGGGAGGGGCAATGAGCAGTTCTTC
CASSVGTSGRGNEQFF
>TRBJ1-2|.|.|TRBV5-4
TGTGCCAGCAGCTTTGGTGGGGGCGCCGACTATGGCTACACCTTC
CASSFGGGADYGYTF
>TRBJ2-5|.|.|TRBV7-2
TGTGCCAGCAGCTTATTTGGGGGAACGGAGACCCAGTACTTC
CASSLFGGTETQYF
>TRBJ1-5|.|.|TRBV18
TGTGCCAGCTCAATCACCGGGGACGTGAGCGAGCCCCAGCATTTT
CASSITGDVSEPQHF
>TRBJ1-5|.|.|TRBV5-1
TGCGCCAGCAGGCCAGACAGTAGCAATCAGCCCCAGCATTTT
CASRPDSSNQPQHF
>TRBJ2-5|TRBD2|.|TRBV5-1
TGCGCCAGCAGCTTTAGCGGGAGGGCCGGAGAGACCCAGTACTTC
CASSFSGRAGETQYF